The 20 T cell receptor beta chains below all came from one sample that was sequenced in a study of blood T cell repertoires in COVID-19. Data came from immunoSEQ multiplex PCR; TCRdb stores just in-frame clones and leaves some out. The sample lists over 85,000 clones, over 70% occurring once. The material sequenced was peripheral blood. These receptors were obtained from a human donor in a cohort sampled during active COVID-19.

The chain combines TRBV3-1 (or the pseudogene TRBV3-2) with TRBJ1-6, with 10 bases lining up with TRBD1. Germline values: CDR1 LGHDT, CDR2 YNNKEL (reference sequence). The CDR3 sequence is 15 residues long. Trimming took 4 bases from V and 9 from J; bases not matched to a gene: 6. The CDR3 nucleotides read TGTGCCAGCAGCCCTTCCGACAGGGGGCCTTCACCCCTCCACTTT. Encoded protein: CASSPSDRGPSPLHF.

This chain connects TRBV6-5 to TRBJ1-1; D may be TRBD1 (6 bases). The CDR3 is 15 amino acids. The V gene's germline CDR1 is MNHEY and CDR2 SVGAGI. Trimming cost V 10 bases and J 9 bases, with 27 bases left between them. The CDR3: CAIPLYRGAEGKAFF. The CDR3 DNA reads as TGTGCCATCCCACTTTATCGGGGGGCCGAGGGGAAAGCTTTCTTT.

V is TRBV28 and J is TRBJ1-1; unclear D gene. Germline V gives CDR1 MDHEN, CDR2 SYDVKM. V lost 3 bases and J 3 bases, leaving 2 bases between the germline ends. There are 11 residues in the CDR3. CDR3 sequence: CASSFYTEAFF. The CDR3 bases are TGTGCCAGCAGTTTCTACACTGAAGCTTTCTTT.

This clone appeared a few times. This chain connects TRBV24-1 to TRBJ1-2, with 9 bases matching TRBD1. Trimming removed 3 bases from V and 5 bases from J; junction bases left unmatched: 6. From germline, CDR1 is KGHDR and CDR2 SFDVKD. CDR3 length: 15 amino acids. CDR3 region: CATSDGPGTGYGYTF. DNA of the CDR3: TGTGCCACCAGTGATGGTCCCGGGACAGGGTATGGCTACACCTTC.

The chain uses TRBV30 and TRBJ2-2; 9 nucleotides match TRBD1. The CDR3 consists of 14 residues. CDR1 and CDR2 from the germline V gene are GTSNPN and SVGIG (reference sequence). Trimming removed 5 bases from V and 5 bases from J; junction bases left unmatched: 6. CDR3 nucleotide sequence: TGTGCCTGGGGAACCGGGACAGGGACCGGGGAGCTGTTTTTT. Translating gives CAWGTGTGTGELFF.

This chain joins TRBV19 and TRBJ1-1; TRBD1 matches 10 bases. The germline gives CDR1 LNHDA, CDR2 SQIVND (reference sequence). This CDR3 contains 15 residues. V shed 7 bases and J 7 bases; nucleotides not matched to a gene: 12. CDR3 amino acids: CASIPRGQGSFEAFF. The CDR3 bases are TGTGCCAGTATCCCCAGGGGACAGGGGTCGTTTGAAGCTTTCTTT.

V is TRBV29-1 and J is TRBJ2-2; possible D gene TRBD2, 5 bases. CDR1 is SQVTM and CDR2 is ANQGSEA in the germline V gene. The V end lost 3 bases, the J end lost 5 bases, and 13 bases lay between the germline ends. The CDR3 loop spans 14 amino acids. CDR3 coding DNA: TGCAGCGTTGAGATTTCGGAGGCGACCGGGGAGCTGTTTTTT. It codes for CSVEISEATGELFF.

This chain connects TRBV28 to TRBJ2-5; 9 nucleotides line up with TRBD2. Germline CDR1 reads MDHEN; CDR2 reads SYDVKM. This CDR3 region has 17 residues. V dropped 2 bases and J dropped 6; count of bases not matched to a gene: 13. As DNA, the CDR3 is TGTGCCAGCAGTTTAATAGTTGGGCGGGAGGGCGTAAAGACCCAGTACTTC. The encoded protein is CASSLIVGREGVKTQYF.

The chain is built from TRBV2 and TRBJ2-1, with 7 nucleotides matching TRBD2. The CDR3 sequence is 13 residues long. Unmatched junction bases numbered 1, after V lost 6 bases and J lost 2 bases. Germline V gene data show CDR1 as SNHLY and CDR2 as FYNNEI. CDR3 DNA: TGTGCCAGCAGCGGACTAGCCTACAATGAGCAGTTCTTC. Translated, it gives CASSGLAYNEQFF.

The V gene is TRBV27, the J gene TRBJ1-5; 9 bases agree with TRBD1. The J segment lost 6 bases and the V segment lost 6 bases, leaving 3 bases of the junction unmatched. CDR1 and CDR2 (germline): MNHEY, SMNVEV (reference sequence). CDR3 length: 13 amino acids. In DNA, the CDR3 is TGTGCCAGCAGGAGGACAGGGGCTCAGCCCCAGCATTTT. It specifies CASRRTGAQPQHF.

The V and J genes are TRBV7-3 and TRBJ2-1, with TRBD2 as a possible D gene (5 bases). This CDR3 contains 17 residues. V was cut by 1 base and J by 4 bases, with 17 bases left in between. CDR1 is SGHTA, CDR2 FQGTGA, per germline. CDR3 sequence: CASSLNTISGDYNEQFF. DNA for the CDR3: TGTGCCAGCAGCTTAAACACGATAAGCGGCGATTACAATGAGCAGTTCTTC.

The chain links TRBV7-2 to TRBJ2-1; D call uncertain. Trimming removed 4 bases from V and 3 bases from J, with 16 bases in between. From germline, CDR1 is SGHTA and CDR2 FQGNSA. This CDR3 has 16 amino acids. CDR3 sequence reads: CASSSVRSTNYNEQFF. CDR3 bases: TGTGCCAGCAGCTCCGTCCGGTCGACAAACTACAATGAGCAGTTCTTC.

The gene calls are TRBV2 and TRBJ2-3; the match to TRBD2 covers 16 bases. The CDR3 totals 19 residues. The germline V gene encodes CDR1 SNHLY and CDR2 FYNNEI. Losses at the gene ends were 4 bases for V and 2 bases for J; bases not matched to a gene: 9. CDR3 in amino acids: CASSAGLAGGRGYTDTQYF. The CDR3 coding sequence is TGTGCCAGCAGTGCGGGACTAGCGGGAGGGAGAGGGTACACAGATACGCAGTATTTT. The variable domain in full, with the rest retrieved from reference TRBV2 and TRBJ2-3, is EPEVTQTPSHQVTQMGQEVILRCVPISNHLYFYWYRQILGQKVEFLVSFYNNEISEKSEIFDDQFSVERPDGSNFTLKIRSTKLEDSAMYFCASSAGLAGGRGYTDTQYFGPGTRLTVL.

V is TRBV5-1 and J is TRBJ2-3; perhaps TRBD2 as D (5 bases). The CDR3 length is 13 residues. Germline V gives CDR1 SGHRS, CDR2 YFSETQ. Trimming took 0 bases from V and 3 from J, leaving 5 bases between them. CDR3 in DNA: TGCGCCAGCAGCTTGGGAGGGACAGATACGCAGTATTTT. This codes for CASSLGGTDTQYF.

The chain carries TRBV7-9 and TRBJ2-5; TRBD2 agrees at 14 bases. Germline CDR1 and CDR2: SEHNR and FQNEAQ (reference sequence). This CDR3 region has 17 residues. Losses at the gene ends were 5 bases for V and 3 bases for J; bases not matched to a gene: 8. CDR3 in DNA: TGTGCCAGCAGCCGTGGGACTAGCGGGAGTACGGAAGAGACCCAGTACTTC. It is translated as CASSRGTSGSTEETQYF.

This clone was detected only a few times. This sequence joins TRBV6-6 and TRBJ2-1; 9 bases line up with TRBD2. The CDR3 sequence is 15 residues long. The ends lost 3 bases at V and 1 base at J; junction bases unmatched: 1. The germline CDR1 and CDR2 sequences are MNHNY and SVGAGI (reference sequence). The CDR3 here is CASSYSGSSYNEQFF. The CDR3 coding sequence is TGTGCCAGCAGTTATAGCGGGAGTTCCTACAATGAGCAGTTCTTC.

The J gene is TRBJ2-7, the V gene TRBV7-9; the D gene is possibly TRBD2 (5 bases). This CDR3 contains 14 residues. Germline CDR1 is SEHNR and CDR2 is FQNEAQ (reference sequence). V lost 5 bases to trimming and J lost 2 bases, with 13 bases between them. The CDR3 DNA follows: TGTGCCAGCAGCGGTTGGAGGCAGCCCTACGAGCAGTACTTC. Its protein product is CASSGWRQPYEQYF.

This sequence joins TRBV28 and TRBJ1-2, with 8 nucleotides matching TRBD1. J gave up 9 bases and V 11 bases, and 8 bases lay outside the gene matches. The CDR3 contains 11 residues. Per the germline V gene, CDR1 is MDHEN and CDR2 is SYDVKM. The CDR3 DNA sequence: TGTGCCGGTAACAGGGGGATTAGCTACACCTTC. The encoded protein is CAGNRGISYTF.

The chain is built from TRBV7-6 and TRBJ2-1; no clear D gene. The CDR3 contains 13 residues. V lost 5 bases and J 4 bases, leaving 9 bases between the germline ends. Germline V gene data show CDR1 as SGHVS and CDR2 as FNYEAQ. This CDR3 is CASSLGAYNEQFF. The CDR3 DNA reads as TGTGCCAGCAGCCTCGGAGCTTACAATGAGCAGTTCTTC.

The count of this clone is one. The rearrangement links TRBV6-5 to TRBJ1-3, with a possible D match to TRBD1 (6 bases). This CDR3 spans 14 amino acids. V dropped 5 bases and J dropped 2 bases, with 10 bases sitting between them. The germline CDR1 and CDR2 sequences are MNHEY and SVGAGI. In DNA form, the CDR3 reads TGTGCCAGCAGTAGGGGGTCCGCTGGAAACACCATATATTTT. It translates to CASSRGSAGNTIYF.